These 12 T cell receptor beta chains came from one sample sequenced in a study of blood T cell repertoires in COVID-19. Measured with immunoSEQ multiplex PCR; TCRdb has only the in-frame clones, and not every one. The sample consists of about 270,000 clones, approximately 82% of them appearing once. Sequencing was done on a sample of peripheral blood. The source of these receptors is a woman aged 18-29 years with acute or convalescent COVID-19.

This chain links TRBV21-1 with TRBJ2-4; the D call TRBD2 from the table was never checked on the DNA. TRBV21-1 is shown as a pseudogene. The CDR3 is made up of 15 amino acids. The CDR3 sequence is CATPGREEGKNIQYF. DNA for the CDR3: TGTGCCACCCCAGGCCGGGAGGAGGGCAAAAACATTCAGTACTTC.

V usage is TRBV28 and J usage is TRBJ2-1, with a tentative D call TRBD2 (6 bases). CDR3 length equals 18 residues. The V end was cut by 5 bases, the J end by 5 bases, with 25 bases between. The germline V gene has CDR1 MDHEN and CDR2 SYDVKM. In DNA, the CDR3 is TGTGCCAGCAGTCAACCTTCACTAGCCCTTGTACCAAACAATGAGCAGTTCTTC. This sequence encodes CASSQPSLALVPNNEQFF.

The CDR3 sequence is CASSPGTSGRSEYF. DNA for the CDR3: TGTGCCAGCAGCCCGGGGACTAGCGGGAGGTCCGAGTATTTT. The chain employs TRBV6-5 and TRBJ2-3; TRBD2 matches at 15 bases. The germline V gene encodes CDR1 MNHEY and CDR2 SVGAGI. With V trimmed by 6 bases and J by 13 bases, 8 bases remained unmatched. The CDR3 loop spans 14 amino acids.

A few counts support this clone. This sequence joins TRBV18 and TRBJ2-7; D is unclear. V lost 5 bases and J lost 3, with 8 bases in between. The CDR3 runs to 12 residues. Germline V CDR1 and CDR2: KGHSH, LQKENI. The DNA of the CDR3 is TGTGCCAGCTCAGCCCCGGGCTACGAGCAGTACTTC. The encoded protein is CASSAPGYEQYF. Full variable domain (remainder filled in from reference TRBV18 and TRBJ2-7): NAGVMQNPRHLVRRRGQEARLRCSPMKGHSHVYWYRQLPEEGLKFMVYLQKENIIDESGMPKERFSAEFPKEGPSILRIQQVVRGDSAAYFCASSAPGYEQYFGPGTRLTVT.

This chain links TRBV2 with TRBJ1-3; D gene uncertain. Germline lookup yields CDR1 SNHLY and CDR2 FYNNEI. The CDR3 is 16 residues long. V was shortened by 8 bases and J by 0 bases, with 17 bases between the two germline ends. CDR3 loop: CASVRTNSPSGNTIYF. In DNA form, the CDR3 reads TGTGCCAGCGTCCGCACCAACAGCCCCTCTGGAAACACCATATATTTT. The full variable domain, rest sourced from reference TRBV2 and TRBJ1-3, is EPEVTQTPSHQVTQMGQEVILRCVPISNHLYFYWYRQILGQKVEFLVSFYNNEISEKSEIFDDQFSVERPDGSNFTLKIRSTKLEDSAMYFCASVRTNSPSGNTIYFGEGSWLTVV.

This clone was counted only a few times. This chain links TRBV6-2 or TRBV6-3 with TRBJ2-7; D is undetermined. V shed 5 bases and J shed 0 bases, with 11 bases lying between them. This CDR3 region has 14 residues. Germline assignment: CDR1 MNHEY and CDR2 SVGEGT. CDR3: CASSPDTSSYEQYF. In DNA, the CDR3 is TGTGCCAGCAGTCCCGACACGAGCTCCTACGAGCAGTACTTC.

This clone has a single count. The chain is built from TRBV7-2 and TRBJ2-1; 8 positions match TRBD2. J was trimmed by 9 bases and V by 2 bases; bases with no gene match: 15. Per the germline V gene, CDR1 is SGHTA and CDR2 is FQGNSA. This CDR3 region has 17 residues. Here the CDR3 DNA reads TGTGCCAGCAGCTTATTAATATCGGCTAGCGGGTGGGTTGAGCAGTTCTTC. Amino acids: CASSLLISASGWVEQFF.

This rearrangement joins TRBV27 to TRBJ2-1; 12 bases agree with TRBD2. Germline-derived CDR1 and CDR2 are MNHEY and SMNVEV (reference sequence). Trimming took 0 bases from V and 8 from J; bases not matched to a gene: 11. The CDR3 is made up of 18 amino acids. The CDR3: CASSLSSRTSGIHDEQFF. The CDR3 DNA sequence: TGTGCCAGCAGTTTATCATCCCGGACTAGCGGGATTCACGATGAGCAGTTCTTC.

This chain connects TRBV7-9 to TRBJ2-7, with TRBD2 matching 7 bases. This CDR3 is 15 amino acids long. V lost 6 bases, J lost 0 bases, and 8 bases stayed unmatched. Germline CDR1 reads SEHNR; CDR2 reads FQNEAQ (reference sequence). CDR3 region: CASSRGLVGSYEQYF. CDR3 DNA sequence: TGTGCCAGCAGTCGCGGACTAGTCGGCTCCTACGAGCAGTACTTC.

A word on this clone: The junction does not match germline at one end; this may be a read error. The J gene is TRBJ1-1, the V gene TRBV19; D is ambiguous. The germline V gene encodes CDR1 LNHDA and CDR2 SQIVND (reference sequence). The length of the CDR3 is 14 residues. CDR3 residues: CASSIEVPNSEAFF. The CDR3 nucleotides are TGTGCCAGTAGTATAGAGGTCCCGAACTCTGAAGCTTTCTTT.

The V call is TRBV28, the J call TRBJ2-6; D remains unclear. The CDR3 spans 13 residues. The germline V gene has CDR1 MDHEN and CDR2 SYDVKM. V dropped 3 bases and J dropped 2 bases, with 2 bases sitting between them. The CDR3 loop is CASSFTGANVLTF. Written as DNA, the CDR3 is TGTGCCAGCAGTTTTACTGGGGCCAACGTCCTGACTTTC. Using reference TRBV28 and TRBJ2-6 for the parts outside the CDR3, the full variable domain is DVKVTQSSRYLVKRTGEKVFLECVQDMDHENMFWYRQDPGLGLRLIYFSYDVKMKEKGDIPEGYSVSREKKERFSLILESASTNQTSMYLCASSFTGANVLTFGAGSRLTVL.

The sample holds one count of this clone. V usage is TRBV29-1 and J usage is TRBJ2-1; weak D call: TRBD1 (5 bases). This CDR3 has 15 amino acids. Per germline, CDR1 SQVTM and CDR2 ANQGSEA. With 6 bases removed from V and 8 bases from J, the gap between germline ends came to 23 bases. The CDR3 sequence: CSVDTRDSPRYEQFF. The CDR3 region has the DNA TGCAGCGTCGATACCCGAGACAGTCCTAGGTATGAGCAGTTCTTC.